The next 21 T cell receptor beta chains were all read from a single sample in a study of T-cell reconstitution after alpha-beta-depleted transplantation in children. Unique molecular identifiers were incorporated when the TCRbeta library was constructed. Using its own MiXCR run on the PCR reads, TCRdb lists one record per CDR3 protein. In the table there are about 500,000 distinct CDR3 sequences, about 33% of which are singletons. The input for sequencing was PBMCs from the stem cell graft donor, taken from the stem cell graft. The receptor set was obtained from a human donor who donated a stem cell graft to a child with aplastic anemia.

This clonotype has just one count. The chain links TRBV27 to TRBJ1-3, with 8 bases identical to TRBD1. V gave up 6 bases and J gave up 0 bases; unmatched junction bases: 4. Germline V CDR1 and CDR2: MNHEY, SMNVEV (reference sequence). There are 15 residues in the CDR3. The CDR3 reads CASRMTGDSGNTIYF. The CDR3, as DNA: TGTGCCAGCAGGATGACAGGGGACTCTGGAAACACCATATATTTT.

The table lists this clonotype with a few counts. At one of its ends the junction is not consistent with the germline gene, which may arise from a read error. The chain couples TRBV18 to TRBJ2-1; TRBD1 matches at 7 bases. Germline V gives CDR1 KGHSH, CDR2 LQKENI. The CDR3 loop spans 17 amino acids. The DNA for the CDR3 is TGTGCCAGCTCTTACGGACAGGACGAGTGGGCCTACAGTGAGCAGTTCTTC. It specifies CASSYGQDEWAYSEQFF.

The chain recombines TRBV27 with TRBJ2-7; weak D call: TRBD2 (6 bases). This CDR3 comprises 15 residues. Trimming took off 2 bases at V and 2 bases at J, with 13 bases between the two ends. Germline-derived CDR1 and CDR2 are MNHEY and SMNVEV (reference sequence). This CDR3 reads CASSLKAGTPYEQYV. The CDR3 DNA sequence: TGTGCCAGCAGTTTAAAAGCGGGCACTCCCTACGAGCAGTACGTC.

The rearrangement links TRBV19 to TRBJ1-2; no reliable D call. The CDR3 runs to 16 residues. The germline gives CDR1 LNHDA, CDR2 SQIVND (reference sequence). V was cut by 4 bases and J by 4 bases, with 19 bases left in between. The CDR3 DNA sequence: TGTGCCAGTAGTACCAATAAGAGACCGCGGGGCTATGGCTACACCTTC. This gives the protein CASSTNKRPRGYGYTF.

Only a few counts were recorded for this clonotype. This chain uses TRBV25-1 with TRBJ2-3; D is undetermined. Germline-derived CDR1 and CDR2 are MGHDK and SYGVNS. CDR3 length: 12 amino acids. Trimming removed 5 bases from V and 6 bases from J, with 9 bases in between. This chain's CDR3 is CASSYLPDTQYF. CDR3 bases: TGTGCCAGCAGTTACCTGCCTGATACGCAGTATTTT.

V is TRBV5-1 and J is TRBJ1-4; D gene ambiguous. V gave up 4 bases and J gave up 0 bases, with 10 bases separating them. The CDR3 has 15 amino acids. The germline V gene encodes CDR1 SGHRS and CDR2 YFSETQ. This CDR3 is CASSQDPATNEKLFF. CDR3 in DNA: TGCGCCAGCAGCCAGGACCCAGCAACTAATGAAAAACTGTTTTTT.

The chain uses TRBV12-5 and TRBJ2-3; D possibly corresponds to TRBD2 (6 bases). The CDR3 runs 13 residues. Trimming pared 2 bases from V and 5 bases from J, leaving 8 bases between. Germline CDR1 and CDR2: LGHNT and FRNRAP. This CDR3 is CASGLSGGDTQYF. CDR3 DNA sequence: TGTGCTAGTGGTTTGTCCGGGGGAGATACGCAGTATTTT.

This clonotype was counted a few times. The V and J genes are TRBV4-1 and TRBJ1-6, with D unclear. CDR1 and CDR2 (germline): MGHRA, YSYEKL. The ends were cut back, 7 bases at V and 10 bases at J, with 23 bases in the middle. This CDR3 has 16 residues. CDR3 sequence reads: CASTPGAVASGSPLHF. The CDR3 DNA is TGCGCCAGCACCCCGGGAGCGGTCGCCTCGGGCTCACCCCTCCACTTT.

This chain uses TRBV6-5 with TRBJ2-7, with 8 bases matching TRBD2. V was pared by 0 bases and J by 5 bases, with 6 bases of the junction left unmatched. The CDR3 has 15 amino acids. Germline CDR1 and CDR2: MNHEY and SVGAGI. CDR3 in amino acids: CASSYSGGRSHEQYF. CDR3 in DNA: TGTGCCAGCAGTTACTCCGGCGGGAGGTCCCACGAGCAGTACTTC.

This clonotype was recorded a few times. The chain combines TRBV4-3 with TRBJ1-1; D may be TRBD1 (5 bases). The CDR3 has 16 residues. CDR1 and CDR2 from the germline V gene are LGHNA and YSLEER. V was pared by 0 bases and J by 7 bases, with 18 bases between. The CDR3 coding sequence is TGCGCCAGCAGCCAAGAGCCCGACGGGGGAGAAGGTGAAGCTTTCTTT. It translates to CASSQEPDGGEGEAFF.

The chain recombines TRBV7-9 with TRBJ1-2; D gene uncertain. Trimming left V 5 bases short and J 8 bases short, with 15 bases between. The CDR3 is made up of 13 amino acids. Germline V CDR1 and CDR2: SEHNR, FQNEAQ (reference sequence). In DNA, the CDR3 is TGTGCCAGCAGCATGGAGGCGCCGCTGGGCTACACCTTC. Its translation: CASSMEAPLGYTF.

In DNA, the CDR3 is TGCAGTGCTAGCCCCGGGAGCCTGCCAGATACGCAGTATTTT. It specifies CSASPGSLPDTQYF. This chain links TRBV20-1 with TRBJ2-3; tentatively, D is TRBD2 (6 bases). V lost 3 bases and J lost 4, with 14 bases in between. Germline values: CDR1 DFQATT, CDR2 SNEGSKA (reference sequence). The CDR3 runs to 14 residues.

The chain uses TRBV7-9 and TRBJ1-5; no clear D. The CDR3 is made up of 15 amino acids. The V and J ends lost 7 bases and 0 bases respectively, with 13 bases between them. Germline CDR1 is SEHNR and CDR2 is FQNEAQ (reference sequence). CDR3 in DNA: TGTGCCAGCACCTACGGTGAGGGTAGCAATCAGCCCCAGCATTTT. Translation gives CASTYGEGSNQPQHF.

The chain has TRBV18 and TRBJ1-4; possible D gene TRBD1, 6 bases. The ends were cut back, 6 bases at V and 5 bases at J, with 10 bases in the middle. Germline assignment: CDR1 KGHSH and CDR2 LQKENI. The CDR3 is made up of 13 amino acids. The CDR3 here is CASSPGVNEKLFF. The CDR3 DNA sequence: TGTGCCAGCTCTCCAGGGGTGAATGAAAAACTGTTTTTT.

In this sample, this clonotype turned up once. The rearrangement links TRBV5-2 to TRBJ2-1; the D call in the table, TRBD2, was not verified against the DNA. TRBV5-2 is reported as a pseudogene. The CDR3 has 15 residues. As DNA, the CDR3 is TGTGCCAGCAACCGCGCGCGAGCGGGAGGGACTGAGCAGTTCTTC. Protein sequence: CASNRARAGGTEQFF.

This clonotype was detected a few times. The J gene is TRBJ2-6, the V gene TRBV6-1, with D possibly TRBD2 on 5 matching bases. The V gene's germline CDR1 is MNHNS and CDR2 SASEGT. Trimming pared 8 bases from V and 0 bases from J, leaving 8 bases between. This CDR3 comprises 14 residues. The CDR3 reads CASLGSSGANVLTF. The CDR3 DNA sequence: TGTGCCAGCCTGGGGAGCTCTGGGGCCAACGTCCTGACTTTC.

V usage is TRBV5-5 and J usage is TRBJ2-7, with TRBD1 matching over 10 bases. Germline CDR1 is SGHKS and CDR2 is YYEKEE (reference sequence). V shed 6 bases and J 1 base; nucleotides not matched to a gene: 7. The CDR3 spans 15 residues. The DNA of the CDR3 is TGTGCCAGCACCCCTGGGGACAGGGGTTCCTACGAGCAGTACGTC. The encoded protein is CASTPGDRGSYEQYV.

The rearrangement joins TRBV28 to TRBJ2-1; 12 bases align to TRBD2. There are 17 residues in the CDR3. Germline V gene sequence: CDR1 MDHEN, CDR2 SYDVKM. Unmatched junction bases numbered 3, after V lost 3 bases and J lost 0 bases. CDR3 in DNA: TGTGCCAGCAGTTTTAGACTAGCGGGAGTCTCCTACAATGAGCAGTTCTTC. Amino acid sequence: CASSFRLAGVSYNEQFF.

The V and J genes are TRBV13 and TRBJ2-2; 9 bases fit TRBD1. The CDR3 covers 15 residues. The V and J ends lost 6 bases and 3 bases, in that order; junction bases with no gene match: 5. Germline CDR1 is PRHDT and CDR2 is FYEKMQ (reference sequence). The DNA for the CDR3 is TGTGCCAGCAGGGGGGACAGGGAAGACACCGGGGAGCTGTTTTTT. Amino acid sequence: CASRGDREDTGELFF.

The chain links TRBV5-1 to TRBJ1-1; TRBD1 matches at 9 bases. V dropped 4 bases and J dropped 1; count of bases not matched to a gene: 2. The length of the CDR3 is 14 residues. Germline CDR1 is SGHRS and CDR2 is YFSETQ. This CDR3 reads CASSTTGGNTEAFF. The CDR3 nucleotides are TGCGCCAGCAGCACGACAGGGGGGAACACTGAAGCTTTCTTT.

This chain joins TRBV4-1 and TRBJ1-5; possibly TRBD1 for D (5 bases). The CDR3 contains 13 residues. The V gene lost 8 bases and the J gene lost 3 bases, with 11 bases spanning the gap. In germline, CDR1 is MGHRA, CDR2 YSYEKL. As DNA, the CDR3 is TGCGCCAGCGGTGAGGGGCCCAATCAGCCCCAGCATTTT. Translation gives CASGEGPNQPQHF.